Detailed here is one TCR beta chain. This specimen comes from a study of control samples from healthy donors and cancer patients. Profiling relied on immunoSEQ multiplex PCR, and the TCRdb table lists in-frame clones only, not all of them. The data hold some 130,000 clones, with roughly 90% observed a single time. This TCR came from a woman between 45 and 60 years old in good health. Sequenced material: blood.

In DNA, the CDR3 is TGTGCCGCCCAGGGACAGGGGGCTCGCGGCTACACCTTC. It specifies CAAQGQGARGYTF. The rearrangement links TRBV6-5 to TRBJ1-2; 12 bases line up with TRBD1. In germline, CDR1 is MNHEY, CDR2 SVGAGI. The CDR3 sequence is 13 residues long. V gave up 11 bases and J gave up 8 bases; unmatched junction bases: 9.